These 18 T cell receptor beta chains came from one sample sequenced in a study of T cell responses to AZD1222 COVID-19 vaccine (dated by TCRdb to the early 2020s). The label giving this sample's time point can be read as: baseline before first vaccination. Read against the paper, the sample's treatment or condition label means: meningococcal conjugate vaccine given as trial control. The library came from the immunoSEQ multiplex PCR assay. In TCRdb, the immuneACCESS table is reduced to in-frame sequences with V and J assigned. These tables do not hold every clone; where another copy was compared, an unresolved V gene accounts for under half, and the others remain unexplained. A total of approximately 83,000 clones appear in this sample, just over 90% of them only once. The top ten constitute roughly 4.8% of the sample. Sequences were derived from peripheral blood, sampled on day 0 of MenACWY control vaccination. Receptor source: an adult in good health.

V usage is TRBV4-1 and J usage is TRBJ1-3; D might be TRBD1 (6 bases). V was shortened by 1 base and J by 4 bases, with 11 bases between the two germline ends. In germline, CDR1 is MGHRA, CDR2 YSYEKL. This CDR3 contains 15 residues. CDR3: CASSQAETGGNTIYF. Written as DNA, the CDR3 is TGCGCCAGCAGCCAAGCGGAGACAGGAGGAAACACCATATATTTT.

This clone was detected only once. V and J are TRBV9 and TRBJ2-1; 10 nucleotides align to TRBD2. The germline CDR1 and CDR2 sequences are SGDLS and YYNGEE. This CDR3 region has 18 residues. Trimming took 0 bases from V and 7 from J; bases not matched to a gene: 13. CDR3: CASSVAPSSKREGNEQFF. Here the CDR3 DNA reads TGTGCCAGCAGCGTAGCCCCATCATCCAAGCGGGAGGGGAATGAGCAGTTCTTC.

V and J are TRBV19 and TRBJ1-5; a weak D match, TRBD1 (5 bases). CDR1 is LNHDA, CDR2 SQIVND, per germline (reference sequence). This CDR3 region has 15 residues. V lost 3 bases to trimming and J lost 3 bases, with 12 bases between them. CDR3 protein: CASSMDRDFNQPQHF. In DNA, the CDR3 is TGTGCCAGTAGTATGGACCGGGACTTCAATCAGCCCCAGCATTTT.

The chain joins TRBV19 to TRBJ2-3; 8 positions agree with TRBD2. V lost 4 bases to trimming and J lost 1 base; unmatched junction nucleotides: 4. Germline CDR1 LNHDA, CDR2 SQIVND (reference sequence). The CDR3 covers 15 residues. In DNA, the CDR3 is TGTGCCAGTAGTAGACCGGGGGGGGGCACAGATACGCAGTATTTT. This codes for CASSRPGGGTDTQYF.

This chain links TRBV6-1 with TRBJ1-5; the D is unclear. CDR1 is MNHNS, CDR2 SASEGT, per germline. The CDR3 runs to 14 residues. Trimming cost V 0 bases and J 3 bases, with 6 bases left between them. CDR3 loop: CASSEAGFNQPQHF. Here the CDR3 DNA reads TGTGCCAGCAGTGAAGCAGGCTTCAATCAGCCCCAGCATTTT.

The V and J genes are TRBV19 and TRBJ1-5; 7 positions agree with TRBD1. V shed 0 bases, J shed 7 bases, and the junction held 3 bases outside the gene matches. Germline lookup yields CDR1 LNHDA and CDR2 SQIVND (reference sequence). The CDR3 extends over 14 amino acids. The CDR3 sequence is CASSIDSRGQPQHF. The CDR3 DNA reads as TGTGCCAGTAGTATAGATTCCAGGGGGCAGCCCCAGCATTTT. The complete variable domain, with remaining parts taken from reference TRBV19 and TRBJ1-5, reads DGGITQSPKYLFRKEGQNVTLSCEQNLNHDAMYWYRQDPGQGLRLIYYSQIVNDFQKGDIAEGYSVSREKKESFPLTVTSAQKNPTAFYLCASSIDSRGQPQHFGDGTRLSIL.

In the case of this clone: A read error may account for a junction end that differs from germline. The chain joins TRBV29-1 to TRBJ2-6; 8 nucleotides agree with TRBD1. The CDR3 length is 16 residues. Germline CDR1 and CDR2: SQVTM and ANQGSEA. The CDR3, as DNA: TGCAGCGTCCTGGGACAGGCGAGCTCTGGTGCCAACGTCCTGACTTTC. Its translation: CSVLGQASSGANVLTF.

The chain couples TRBV10-3 to TRBJ1-3, with unresolved D. Per the germline V gene, CDR1 is ENHRY and CDR2 is SYGVKD. Trimming removed 7 bases from V and 0 bases from J, with 7 bases in between. This CDR3 region has 13 residues. The CDR3 nucleotides read TGTGCCATCACGCAGAGCTCTGGAAACACCATATATTTT. This encodes CAITQSSGNTIYF.

In nucleotides, the CDR3 is TGTGCCACAGGGAGCGGGTTAGCCCCCTACGAGCAGTACTTC. Its translation is CATGSGLAPYEQYF. J is TRBJ2-7 and V is TRBV2; TRBD2 might be the D (6 bases). Germline V CDR1 and CDR2: SNHLY, FYNNEI. The CDR3 runs to 14 residues. Deletions cut 10 bases from V and 2 bases from J, with 18 bases between.

CDR3 in amino acids: CASSLVDPLNEQFF. CDR3 sequence (DNA): TGTGCCAGCAGCTTAGTGGACCCACTCAATGAGCAGTTCTTC. The chain recombines TRBV7-2 with TRBJ2-1; D ambiguous. Trimming removed 1 base from V and 6 bases from J, with 10 bases in between. The CDR3 covers 14 residues. From germline, CDR1 is SGHTA and CDR2 FQGNSA.

This rearrangement joins TRBV19 to TRBJ1-2; 9 positions match TRBD1. Germline CDR1 is LNHDA and CDR2 is SQIVND (reference sequence). V lost 5 bases to trimming and J lost 7 bases; unmatched junction nucleotides: 5. CDR3 size: 13 residues. The CDR3 is CASSDRDRAGYTF. DNA for the CDR3: TGTGCCAGTAGTGACCGGGACAGGGCTGGCTACACCTTC.

The chain recombines TRBV14 with TRBJ2-5, with 7 positions matching TRBD2. The CDR3 is made up of 15 amino acids. V shed 1 base and J 5 bases; nucleotides not matched to a gene: 7. Germline V gene sequence: CDR1 SGHDN, CDR2 FVKESK. CDR3 in DNA: TGTGCCAGCAGCCAAGGGACTAGAAAGTCTGAGACCCAGTACTTC. It specifies CASSQGTRKSETQYF.

This sequence joins TRBV6-5 and TRBJ2-5, with D tentatively TRBD2 (6 bases). Deletions cut 8 bases from V and 5 bases from J, with 9 bases between. The CDR3 is 11 residues long. The germline gives CDR1 MNHEY, CDR2 SVGAGI. The CDR3 is CASGGYETQYF. The CDR3 coding sequence is TGTGCCAGCGGGGGGTACGAGACCCAGTACTTC.

The rearrangement joins TRBV12-1 to TRBJ1-3. TRBV12-1 is a documented pseudogene. The CDR3 spans 15 residues. This CDR3 is CASSIAQRSGNTIYF. CDR3 nucleotide sequence: TGTGCCAGCAGCATAGCCCAGAGGTCTGGAAACACCATATATTTT.

CDR3 region: CASSLEGSVYNEQFF. Written as DNA, the CDR3 is TGTGCCAGCAGCTTAGAGGGATCTGTTTACAATGAGCAGTTCTTC. The chain couples TRBV13 to TRBJ2-1; D not resolved. Trimming removed 1 base at V and 4 bases at J, with 11 bases between. Germline V CDR1 and CDR2: PRHDT, FYEKMQ (reference sequence). This CDR3 has 15 residues.

CDR3 DNA sequence: TGTGCCAGCAGCTCCACTAGCGGAAACACAGATACGCAGTATTTT. It yields the protein CASSSTSGNTDTQYF. This chain uses TRBV7-9 with TRBJ2-3; 8 bases match TRBD2. V shed 4 bases and J 2 bases; nucleotides not matched to a gene: 5. This CDR3 contains 15 residues. The germline V gene encodes CDR1 SEHNR and CDR2 FQNEAQ (reference sequence).

This clone was detected only a few times. V is TRBV28 and J is TRBJ2-6, with 10 nucleotides matching TRBD1. This CDR3 is built from 17 residues. Unmatched junction bases numbered 5, after V lost 6 bases and J lost 0 bases. The germline CDR1 and CDR2 sequences are MDHEN and SYDVKM. The CDR3 DNA sequence: TGTGCCAGCAGGACAGGGGGCCTAATCTCTGGGGCCAACGTCCTGACTTTC. Translation: CASRTGGLISGANVLTF.

This sequence joins TRBV5-8 and TRBJ2-7, with 9 bases that match TRBD2. The CDR3 has 15 amino acids. After removal of 2 bases from V and 3 bases from J, the junction contained 6 bases not matched to a gene. CDR1 and CDR2 (germline): SGHTS, YDEGEE. CDR3 in amino acids: CASSLRPSGIYEQYF. The CDR3 nucleotides read TGTGCCAGCAGCTTAAGACCTAGCGGGATCTACGAGCAGTACTTC. The whole variable domain, remainder taken from reference TRBV5-8 and TRBJ2-7, is EAGVTQSPTHLIKTRGQQATLRCSPISGHTSVYWYQQALGLGLQFLLWYDEGEERNRGNFPPRFSGRQFPNYSSELNVNALELEDSALYLCASSLRPSGIYEQYFGPGTRLTVT.